The T cell receptor beta chain under discussion was sequenced for a study of regulatory T cells in long-lasting Graves disease (dated by TCRdb to the early 2020s). About the study as a whole: Newly diagnosed Graves' disease patients had taken antithyroid drugs for less than 3 months. Persistent Graves' disease patients were compared with newly diagnosed Graves' disease patients by peripheral blood TCR sequencing and RNA sequencing. The study was registered as a clinical trial and conducted in China. A total of approximately 35 samples underwent TCR sequencing: around 13 from persistent and approximately 20 from newly diagnosed Graves' disease patients.

The time point label corresponds to: newly diagnosed GD, antithyroid drugs for less than 3 months. RNA was extracted from PBMCs in TRIzol for both TCR sequencing and RNA sequencing. Graves' disease was diagnosed according to American Thyroid Association guidelines. Patients were recruited from an endocrinology department in Xi'an, China. Each patient gave around 9.2 milliliters of peripheral blood, collected in an EDTA anticoagulant tube. PBMCs were isolated by Ficoll Paque Plus density gradient separation without further T cell sorting. An Agilent 2100 Bioanalyzer and agarose gel were used to assess RNA quality, and a NanoDrop 2000 was used to measure RNA concentration. Note on this clonotype: This clone's antigen is unknown. Base qualities are not provided; no much larger clone lies one nucleotide away.

Trimming removed 7 bases from V and 9 bases from J; the gene matches leave 5 bases unexplained. The germline V gene supplies CDR1 KGHDR and CDR2 SFDVKD. The CDR3 contains 13 residues, cysteine and phenylalanine counted. Only the CDR3 region is kept as DNA, spanning 39 bases read in frame from base 1. Paper-wide results and their limitations: The authors acknowledged the small sample size as a limitation that may reduce accuracy. Only the TCR beta chain was sequenced and analyzed. Compared with newly diagnosed patients, persistent Graves' disease patients had lower TCR Shannon entropy and fewer highly expanded clones, which suggests clonal expansion. Patients with persistent disease shared more public clonotypes (about 2,900) than newly diagnosed patients did (about 1,000). TRBV28, TRBJ1-2 and TRBJ2-5 were preferentially used in persistent disease, while TRBV20-1 and TRBJ2-1 were favored in newly diagnosed disease. Because the primary lesion, thyroid tissue, could not be accessed, the study looked at peripheral blood alone.

The protocol used for the library was multiplex PCR. Sequencing was carried out with an Illumina HiSeq 4000. To build TCR beta libraries, CDR3 regions were amplified by Arm-PCR using iRepertoire HTBI primers. Before sequencing, the PCR products went through gel purification. As for how the authors treated the data: Gene usage analysis of CDR3 amino acid clonotypes relied on the approximately 68 TRBV and 15 or so TRBJ segments identified across samples. COPE and FqMerger were used to merge filtered high-quality paired reads into contigs. BLAST was used to align contigs to the IMGT TRBV, TRBD and TRBJ reference genes, and CDR3 was defined following IMGT. Any clonotype with a frequency above 0.1% was counted as a highly expanded clone. Repertoire diversity was measured by Shannon entropy, and V-J evenness by the Gini coefficient. Public clonotypes were defined as clonotypes shared by more than one individual. Using fastp trimming at Q25 and MiXCR clonotype assembly, TCRdb reanalyzed the public sequencing data and kept in-frame beta chains. CDR3 protein duplicates are merged, each entry listing the most common genes and DNA. The V and J calls shown here were made by TCRdb, not taken from the authors' results. The sample has about 450,000 distinct CDR3 sequences on record, about a sixth of them singletons. About 10% of the sample lies in the top ten.

This sample also appeared in a second study, on T cells in Graves' hyperthyroidism and ophthalmopathy. That second publication adds: A patient counted as having stable Graves' hyperthyroidism if no progression to ophthalmopathy occurred over 18 months of follow-up. Hyperthyroidism patients were aged 18 to 65 years and newly diagnosed, with disease duration of less than 2 months. The study excluded patients with uncontrolled infections, other autoimmune diseases, pregnancy or lactation. Diagnoses were established on the basis of clinical symptoms, serum thyroxine and TRAb, thyroid ultrasound, and orbital computed tomography. A first-round RT-PCR of the TCR CDR3 used the HTBI primer set with the Qiagen OneStep RT-PCR kit. Most expanded thyroid clonotypes (frequency above 0.001) were also detected in blood, a finding suggesting that blood repertoires may reflect thyroid immune responses. Ophthalmopathy was separated from stable hyperthyroidism by a 13 V-J signature model, with roughly 88% sensitivity and roughly 81% specificity obtained in cross-validation and 80%/75% obtained in testing. In validation, progression to ophthalmopathy was predicted by the model with nearly 71% sensitivity and around 75% specificity, a median of roughly 6.4 months before onset. To identify distinguishing TCR V-J signatures, a discovery cohort of some 100 patients was used, comprising 43 with Graves' ophthalmopathy and 57 with stable Graves' hyperthyroidism. An independent validation cohort of around 20 hyperthyroidism patients and about 15 patients who later progressed to ophthalmopathy tested prospective prediction of ophthalmopathy. The roughly 100 discovery patients were randomly split 7:3 into training and test sets. In roughly six Graves' hyperthyroidism patients, the study also compared T-cell repertoires from thyroid tissue with T-cell repertoires from blood. Following sampling, methimazole starting at 30 mg daily was given to hyperthyroidism patients, and high-dose intravenous methylprednisolone was given to ophthalmopathy patients. A second multiplex PCR round built the libraries, followed by size selection and purification. The libraries were sequenced on an Illumina HiSeq2000 using paired-end 100 bp reads. SOAPnuke was used to process the raw data, removing reads that contained adapters or uncalled bases, had a mean Phred below 15, or lacked an exact match to the constant primer or identifier. High-quality paired reads were merged using COPE v1.2.5, and each unique nucleotide sequence was defined as a clonotype. Clonotypes were aligned to IMGT TRBV, TRBD and TRBJ reference segments using MiTCR v1.1. The analysis included only V-J combinations with a frequency above 0.0001, which together covered 99% to 99.2% of the repertoires. A TCS score was defined as the ratio between F50 (clonal expansion) and ExV (chaos), using BLOSUM62-based TCRdist between CDR3 peptides within each V-J. Welch's t-statistics and random forest reduced around 520 V-J features to 10 to 15, which were used in a naive Bayes classifier (R e1071). Sample size was not statistically predetermined, and investigators were not blinded to group allocation. The paper describes TCR Vbeta CDR3 sequencing of 140 or so peripheral blood samples, made up of under 50 ophthalmopathy patients, roughly 80 hyperthyroidism patients and roughly 17 progressor patients.

This specimen consisted of peripheral blood mononuclear cells (PBMCs), obtained at new diagnosis, from a patient treated with antithyroid drugs. Recombination connected TRBV24-1 to TRBJ1-6; 7 middle bases align to TRBD1. This clonotype was sampled from a woman aged 25 to 39 with Graves disease. Donor details come from another sample of the same person, matched by shared clones. Here the CDR3 is given as CATRNRDSSPLHF. The nucleotide sequence reads as follows: TGTGCCACCAGGAACCGGGACAGTTCACCCCTCCACTTT.